The entry below describes one T cell receptor (beta chain). How the authors handled the data: Amplified reference gene primers provided the basis for estimating nucleated cell counts. The method was immunoSEQ multiplex PCR; TCRdb's version includes in-frame clones alone and lacks a portion of them. V and J calls and clone size are those listed in that table; D and trimming were worked out from the DNA. The profile covers roughly 250,000 clones, with more than 75% appearing a single time and 0.99% taken by the ten largest. These data belong to a study of blood T cell repertoires in COVID-19. V dropped 7 bases and J dropped 7 bases, with 22 bases sitting between them. The CDR3 contains 15 residues. The germline CDR1 and CDR2 sequences are SGHVS and FQNEAQ.

The chain joins TRBV7-8 to TRBJ1-2; the D gene is possibly TRBD1 (5 bases). This TCR was sampled from a woman aged 40 to 50 who had recovered from COVID-19. Sequencing used peripheral blood. For the CDR3, the DNA is TGTGCCAGCACCAGGGACTGGGGCCGGGGGGGTGGCTACACCTTC. Translation: CASTRDWGRGGGYTF.